The sequence of this TCR beta chain was determined in a study of CD8+CD57+ T cells in acquired aplastic anemia. Looking at the study overall: Sorted CD4+ and CD8+ cells yielded about 3 ug of DNA on average. Study results and limitations: Sharing between patients and controls was observed for 25 to 30 CD8+ CDR3 sequences.

Those patients picked for sequencing had displayed CD8+CD57+ cell expansion on flow cytometry. CDR1 and CDR2 from the germline V gene are SGHAT and FQNNGV. The CDR3 totals 15 residues. V lost 0 bases, J lost 4 bases, and 4 bases stayed unmatched. Genomic DNA, serving as template, underwent TCR beta VDJ and CDR3 profiling. MiXCR, run by TCRdb on the reads, gives a single entry per CDR3 protein. The sample contains roughly 98,000 distinct CDR3 sequences, 55% to 75% of which appear only once. On this clonotype itself: As yet, its antigen is unknown.

V and J are TRBV11-2 and TRBJ2-3; 7 bases fit TRBD1. This clonotype originated in a human donor with aplastic anemia. Sequencing input: sorted CD4+, CD8+, or CD8+CD57+ T cells (not recorded which) from PBMCs. The CDR3: CASSLDRGGADTQYF. The CDR3 coding sequence is TGTGCCAGCAGCTTAGATCGAGGGGGCGCAGATACGCAGTATTTT.